This T cell receptor beta chain is from a study of blood T cell repertoires in COVID-19. Study overall: Sites in the United States, Italy and Spain provided acute and convalescent COVID-19 samples. The analysed material was cDNA or gDNA that came from T cells, B-cell-depleted T cells, or PBMCs.

Original data processing: Estimated nucleated cell counts came from reference gene primer amplification. The table came from immunoSEQ multiplex PCR; TCRdb's copy has only in-frame clones and leaves some out. V, J and clone size were drawn from that table, and D and trimming were deduced from the DNA. The data show fewer than 300,000 clones, more than 70% seen once. With 4 bases clipped from V and 6 bases from J, the junction kept 7 bases outside the gene matches. Germline values: CDR1 SGHVS, CDR2 FNYEAQ. The CDR3 contains 15 residues. This clonotype was obtained from a woman aged 18-30 years with acute or convalescent COVID-19. The V call is TRBV7-6, the J call TRBJ2-2; 8 bases line up with TRBD1. Specimen: peripheral blood. CDR3 in amino acids: CASSSNSGGSGELFF. CDR3 nucleotides: TGTGCCAGCAGCTCCAATTCAGGGGGCTCCGGGGAGCTGTTTTTT.